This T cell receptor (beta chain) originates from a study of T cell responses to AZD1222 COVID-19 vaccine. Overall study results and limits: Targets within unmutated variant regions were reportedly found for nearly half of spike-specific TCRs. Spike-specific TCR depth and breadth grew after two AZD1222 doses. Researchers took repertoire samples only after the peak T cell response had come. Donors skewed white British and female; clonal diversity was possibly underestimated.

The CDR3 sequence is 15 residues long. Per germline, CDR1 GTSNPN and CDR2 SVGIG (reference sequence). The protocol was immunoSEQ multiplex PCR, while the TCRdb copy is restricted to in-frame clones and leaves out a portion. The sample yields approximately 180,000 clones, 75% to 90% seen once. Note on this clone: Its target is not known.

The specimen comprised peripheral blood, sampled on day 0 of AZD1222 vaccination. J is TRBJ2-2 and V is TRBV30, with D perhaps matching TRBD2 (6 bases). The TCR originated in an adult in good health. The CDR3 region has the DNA TGTGCTTTTTTTCGCGGCGGGACCGCATCCGGGGAGCTGTTTTTT. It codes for CAFFRGGTASGELFF.